This TCR beta chain was recovered during a study of shared clonotypes between healthy human individuals. Across the whole study: Each donor's CD8 memory used one plate, CD8 naive two, each CD4 subset three.

With V trimmed by 0 bases and J by 2 bases, 5 bases remained unmatched. The CDR3 totals 16 residues. Germline V gene data show CDR1 as SGDLS and CDR2 as YYNGEE. Donors, healthy HIV-negative adults, lacked recent acute infections or vaccinations. Running of the assay took place at deep level. The data were produced by immunoSEQ multiplex PCR, yet TCRdb's version contains in-frame clones alone and is incomplete. The table has 1,500,000 or so clones, approximately 98.5% seen once. The origin of this receptor is a man aged 25-40 years in good health. The sequenced sample was naive CD4+ T cells sorted from blood. Stated subset: CD45RA+ positively selected. The gene calls are TRBV9 and TRBJ2-7, with 10 bases aligning to TRBD2. CDR3 in amino acids: CASSVDPLAGAYEQYF. DNA of the CDR3: TGTGCCAGCAGCGTAGACCCCCTAGCGGGGGCCTACGAGCAGTACTTC.